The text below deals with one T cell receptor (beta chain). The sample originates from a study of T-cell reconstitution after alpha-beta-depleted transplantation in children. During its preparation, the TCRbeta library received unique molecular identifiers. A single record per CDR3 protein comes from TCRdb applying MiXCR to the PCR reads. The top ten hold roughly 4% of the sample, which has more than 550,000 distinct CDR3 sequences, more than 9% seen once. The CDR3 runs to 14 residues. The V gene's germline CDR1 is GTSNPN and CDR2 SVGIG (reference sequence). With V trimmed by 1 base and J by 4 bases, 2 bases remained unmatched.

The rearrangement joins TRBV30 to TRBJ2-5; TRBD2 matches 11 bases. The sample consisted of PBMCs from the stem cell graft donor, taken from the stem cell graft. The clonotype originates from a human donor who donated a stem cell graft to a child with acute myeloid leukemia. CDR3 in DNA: TGTGCCTGGAGTGGCGGGACTAGCGGAGAGACCCAGTACTTC. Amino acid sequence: CAWSGGTSGETQYF.